The T cell receptor beta chain described here comes from a study of blood T cell repertoires in COVID-19. With 7 bases clipped from V and 4 bases from J, the junction kept 7 bases outside the gene matches. The CDR3 loop spans 14 amino acids. In germline, CDR1 is MNHGY, CDR2 SAAAGT. The repertoire was sequenced with immunoSEQ multiplex PCR; TCRdb's copy has only in-frame clones and lacks some. The sample contains roughly 49,000 clones, 83% of which appear only once. The TCR originated in a man aged 40-55 years with acute or convalescent COVID-19. Sequenced input: peripheral blood. The chain employs TRBV6-8 and TRBJ2-1, with 7 bases matching TRBD1. The chain's CDR3 is CASKGARRYNEQFF. DNA for the CDR3: TGTGCCAGCAAGGGGGCCAGGAGGTACAATGAGCAGTTCTTC.